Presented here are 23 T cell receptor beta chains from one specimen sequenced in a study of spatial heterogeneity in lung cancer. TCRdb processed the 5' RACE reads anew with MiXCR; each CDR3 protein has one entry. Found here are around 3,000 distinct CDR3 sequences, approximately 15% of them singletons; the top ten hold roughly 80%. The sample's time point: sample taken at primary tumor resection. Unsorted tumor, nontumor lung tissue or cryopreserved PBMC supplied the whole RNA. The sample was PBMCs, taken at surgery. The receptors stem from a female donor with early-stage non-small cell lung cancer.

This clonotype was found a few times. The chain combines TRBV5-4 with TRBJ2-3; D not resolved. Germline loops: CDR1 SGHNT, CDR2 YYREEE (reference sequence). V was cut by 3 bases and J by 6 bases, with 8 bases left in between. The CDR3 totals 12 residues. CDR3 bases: TGTGCCAGCAGCTATGAGCGTGATACGCAGTATTTT. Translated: CASSYERDTQYF.

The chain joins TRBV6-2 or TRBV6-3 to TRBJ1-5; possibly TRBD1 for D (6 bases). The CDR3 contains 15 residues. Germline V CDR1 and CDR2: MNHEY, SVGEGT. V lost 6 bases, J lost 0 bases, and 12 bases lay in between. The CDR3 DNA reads TGTGCCAGCAGGTCAAGGGGGTATAGCAATCAGCCCCAGCATTTT. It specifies CASRSRGYSNQPQHF.

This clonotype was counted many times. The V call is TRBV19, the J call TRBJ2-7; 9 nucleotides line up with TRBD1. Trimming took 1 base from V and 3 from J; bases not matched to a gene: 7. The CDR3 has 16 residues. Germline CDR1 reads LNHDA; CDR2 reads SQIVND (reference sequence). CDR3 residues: CASSIVAGTGFYEQYF. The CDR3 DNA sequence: TGTGCCAGTAGTATAGTTGCCGGGACAGGGTTCTACGAGCAGTACTTC.

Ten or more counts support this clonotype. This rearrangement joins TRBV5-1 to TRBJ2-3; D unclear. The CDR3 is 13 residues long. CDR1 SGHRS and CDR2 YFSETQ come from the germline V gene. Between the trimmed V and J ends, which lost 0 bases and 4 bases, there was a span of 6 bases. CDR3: CASSLGGSDTQYF. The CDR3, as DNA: TGCGCCAGCAGCTTGGGAGGCTCAGATACGCAGTATTTT.

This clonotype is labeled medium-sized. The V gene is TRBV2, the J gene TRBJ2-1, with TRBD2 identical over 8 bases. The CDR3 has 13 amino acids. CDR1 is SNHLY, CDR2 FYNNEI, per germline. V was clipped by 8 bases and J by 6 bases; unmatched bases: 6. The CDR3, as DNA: TGTGCCAGCGGGGAGGGACTAGTCAATGAGCAGTTCTTC. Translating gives CASGEGLVNEQFF.

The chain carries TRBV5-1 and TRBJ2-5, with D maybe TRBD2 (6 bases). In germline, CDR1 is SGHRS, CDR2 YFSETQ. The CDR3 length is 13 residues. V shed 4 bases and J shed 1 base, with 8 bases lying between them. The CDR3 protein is CASSRGIQETQYF. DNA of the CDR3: TGCGCCAGCAGCCGCGGGATCCAAGAGACCCAGTACTTC.

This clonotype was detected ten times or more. CDR3 amino acids: CASSQDPNDPYGYTF. The CDR3 DNA sequence: TGCGCCAGCAGCCAAGACCCCAATGACCCCTATGGCTACACCTTC. This rearrangement joins TRBV4-1 to TRBJ1-2; D is unclear. The CDR3 spans 15 residues. Per the germline V gene, CDR1 is MGHRA and CDR2 is YSYEKL. The V end was cut by 0 bases, the J end by 4 bases, with 12 bases between.

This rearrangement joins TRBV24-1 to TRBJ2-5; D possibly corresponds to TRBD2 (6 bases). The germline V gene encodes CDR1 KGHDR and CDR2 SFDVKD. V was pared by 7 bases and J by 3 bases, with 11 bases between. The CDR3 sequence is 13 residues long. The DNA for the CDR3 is TGTGCCACCAGGGCGAGGGAGGAAGAGACCCAGTACTTC. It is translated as CATRAREEETQYF.

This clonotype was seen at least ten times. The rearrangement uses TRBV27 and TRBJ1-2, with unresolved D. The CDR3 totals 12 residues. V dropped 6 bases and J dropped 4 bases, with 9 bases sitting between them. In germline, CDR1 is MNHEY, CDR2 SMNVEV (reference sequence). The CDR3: CASSNGGYGYTF. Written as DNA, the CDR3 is TGTGCCAGCAGCAACGGTGGCTATGGCTACACCTTC.

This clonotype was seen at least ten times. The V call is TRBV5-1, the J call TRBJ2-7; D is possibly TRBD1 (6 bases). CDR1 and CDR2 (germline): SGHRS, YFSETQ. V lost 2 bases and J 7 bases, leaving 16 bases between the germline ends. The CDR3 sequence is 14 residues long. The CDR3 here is CASSLLQGSGEQYF. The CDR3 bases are TGCGCCAGCAGCTTACTACAGGGTTCGGGGGAGCAGTACTTC.

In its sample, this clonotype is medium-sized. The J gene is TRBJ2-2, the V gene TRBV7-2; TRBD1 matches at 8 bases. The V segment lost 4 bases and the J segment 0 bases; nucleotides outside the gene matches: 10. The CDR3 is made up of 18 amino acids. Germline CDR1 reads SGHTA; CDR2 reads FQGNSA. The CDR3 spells CASSSQGWDRTNTGELFF. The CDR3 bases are TGTGCCAGCAGCTCCCAGGGTTGGGACAGGACGAACACCGGGGAGCTGTTTTTT.

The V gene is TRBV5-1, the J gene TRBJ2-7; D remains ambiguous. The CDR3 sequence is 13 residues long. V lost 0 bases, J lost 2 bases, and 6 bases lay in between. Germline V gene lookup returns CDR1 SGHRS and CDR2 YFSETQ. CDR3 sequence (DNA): TGCGCCAGCAGCTTGGGCCCAACCTACGAGCAGTACTTC. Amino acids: CASSLGPTYEQYF.

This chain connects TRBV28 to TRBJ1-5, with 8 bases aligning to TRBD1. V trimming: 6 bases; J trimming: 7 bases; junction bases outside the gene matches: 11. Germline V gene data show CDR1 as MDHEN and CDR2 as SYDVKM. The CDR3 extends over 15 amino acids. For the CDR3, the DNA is TGTGCCAGCAGCCTCGGACAGGGATTTAGACAGCCCCAGCATTTT. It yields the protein CASSLGQGFRQPQHF.

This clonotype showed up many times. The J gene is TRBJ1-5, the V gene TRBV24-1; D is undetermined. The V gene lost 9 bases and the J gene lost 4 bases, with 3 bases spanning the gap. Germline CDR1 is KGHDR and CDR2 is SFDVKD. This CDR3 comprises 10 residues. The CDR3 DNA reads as TGTGCCACCCATAATCAGCCCCAGCATTTT. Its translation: CATHNQPQHF.

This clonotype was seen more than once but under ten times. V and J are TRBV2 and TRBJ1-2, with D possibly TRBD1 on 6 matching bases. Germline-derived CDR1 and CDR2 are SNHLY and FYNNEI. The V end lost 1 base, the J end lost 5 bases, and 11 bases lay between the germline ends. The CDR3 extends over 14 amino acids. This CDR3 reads CASSEVSQGYGYTF. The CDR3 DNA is TGTGCCAGCAGTGAAGTATCCCAGGGGTATGGCTACACCTTC.

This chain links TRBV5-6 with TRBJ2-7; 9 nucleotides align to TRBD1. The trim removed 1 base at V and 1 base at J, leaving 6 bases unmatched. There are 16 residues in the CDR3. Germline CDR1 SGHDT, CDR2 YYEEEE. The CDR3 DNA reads TGTGCCAGCAGCTTGATTGGGACAGGGAGATCCTACGAGCAGTACGTC. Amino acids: CASSLIGTGRSYEQYV.

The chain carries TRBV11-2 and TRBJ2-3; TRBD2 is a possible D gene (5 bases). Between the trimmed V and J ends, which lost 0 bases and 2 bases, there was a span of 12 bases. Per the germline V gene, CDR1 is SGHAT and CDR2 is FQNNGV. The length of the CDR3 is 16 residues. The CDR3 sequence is CASSLDLAFTTDTQYF. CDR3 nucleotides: TGTGCCAGCAGCTTAGATCTAGCTTTTACCACAGATACGCAGTATTTT.

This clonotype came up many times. CDR3 coding DNA: TGTGCCAGTAGTTTGGAGGGTCGAAGCAATCAGCCCCAGCATTTT. Translation: CASSLEGRSNQPQHF. The chain couples TRBV19 to TRBJ1-5, with no clear D. Between the trimmed V and J ends, which lost 5 bases and 1 base, there was a span of 12 bases. The CDR3 runs to 15 residues. The germline V gene encodes CDR1 LNHDA and CDR2 SQIVND (reference sequence).

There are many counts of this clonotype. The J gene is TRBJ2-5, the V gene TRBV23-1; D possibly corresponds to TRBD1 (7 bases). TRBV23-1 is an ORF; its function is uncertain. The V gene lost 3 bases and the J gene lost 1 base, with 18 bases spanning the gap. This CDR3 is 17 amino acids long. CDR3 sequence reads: CASSHPRQGGLQETQYF. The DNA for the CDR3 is TGCGCCAGCAGTCATCCTAGGCAGGGGGGACTCCAAGAGACCCAGTACTTC.

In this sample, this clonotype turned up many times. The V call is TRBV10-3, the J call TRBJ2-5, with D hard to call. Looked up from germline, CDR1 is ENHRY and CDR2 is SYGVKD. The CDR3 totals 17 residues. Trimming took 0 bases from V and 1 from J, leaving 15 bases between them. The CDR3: CAISESNQVHGQETQYF. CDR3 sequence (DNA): TGTGCCATCAGTGAGTCGAATCAGGTTCATGGCCAAGAGACCCAGTACTTC.

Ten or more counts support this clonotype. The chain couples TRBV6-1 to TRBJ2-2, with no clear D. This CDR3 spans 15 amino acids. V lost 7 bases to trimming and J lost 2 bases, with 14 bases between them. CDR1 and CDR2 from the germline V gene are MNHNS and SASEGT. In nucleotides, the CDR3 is TGTGCCAGCATGTTTGGTGGACCCAACACCGGGGAGCTGTTTTTT. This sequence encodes CASMFGGPNTGELFF.

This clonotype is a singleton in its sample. The CDR3 loop is CSVAGGQAASEQYF. Written as DNA, the CDR3 is TGCAGCGTTGCCGGAGGACAGGCAGCCAGCGAGCAGTACTTC. This sequence joins TRBV29-1 and TRBJ2-7; 7 bases map to TRBD1. Germline CDR1 and CDR2: SQVTM and ANQGSEA. Trimming removed 4 bases from V and 6 bases from J; junction bases left unmatched: 12. The CDR3 spans 14 residues.

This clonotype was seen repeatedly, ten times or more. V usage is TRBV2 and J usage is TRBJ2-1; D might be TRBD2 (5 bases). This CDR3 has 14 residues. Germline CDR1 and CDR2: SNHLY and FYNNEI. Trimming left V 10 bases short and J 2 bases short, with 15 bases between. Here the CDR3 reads CAIEGLGTYNEQFF. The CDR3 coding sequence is TGTGCCATCGAGGGCCTTGGAACCTACAATGAGCAGTTCTTC.